This T cell receptor (beta chain) was profiled in a study of blood T cell repertoires in COVID-19. Study-wide context: Material from acute and convalescent COVID-19 was sourced from the United States, Italy and Spain. PBMCs, B-cell-depleted T cells, or T cells were the source of the cDNA or gDNA that made up the material.

TCRdb's table, derived via immunoSEQ multiplex PCR, lists solely in-frame clones and lacks some. The sample lists 250,000 to 350,000 clones, 85% occurring once. Germline CDR1 is SGHTA and CDR2 is FQGNSA. This CDR3 has 15 amino acids. V lost 5 bases to trimming and J lost 6 bases; unmatched junction nucleotides: 8. Participant-reported clinical history was the basis for cohort assignment. The source material was PBMCs or T cells enriched from blood (not recorded which). The TCR comes from a woman in her fifties or sixties who had recovered from COVID-19. This chain joins TRBV7-2 and TRBJ2-7; 12 nucleotides match TRBD2. The CDR3 region has the DNA TGTGCCAGCAGCGCTCTAGCGGGAGGGCCTTCCGAGCAGTACTTC. Amino acid sequence: CASSALAGGPSEQYF.